This section outlines one T cell receptor (beta chain) sequence together with its context. Its recognized antigen is unknown. Base qualities are missing; no much larger clone stands one base away. This record belongs to a study of T cell changes during pregnancy in multiple sclerosis (dated by TCRdb to about 2019). Regarding the complete study: Changes in the T cell repertoire over the course of pregnancy were examined in this study in women with multiple sclerosis.

From its cysteine to its phenylalanine, the CDR3 spans 19 amino acids. Solely the CDR3 DNA is kept, with 57 bases framed from the first base. Per the germline V gene, SGHVS is the CDR1 and FQNEAQ is the CDR2. Relative to germline, V is missing 4 bases and J is missing 8 bases, with 18 bases of the junction outside any gene match. The library was prepared using the immunoSEQ multiplex PCR assay. TCRdb holds this immuneACCESS table with in-frame rearrangements only. Some clones are missing; in checked studies, unresolved V genes explain under half, and the rest has no known cause. The sample records more than 15,000 clones, approximately 84% of which are singletons. Clones ranked in the top ten supply 18% of the sample.

The TCR originated in a female donor in good health, enrolled as a control in a pregnancy study. In this chain, TRBV7-8 is recombined with TRBJ2-1, and TRBD1 aligns with 12 junction nucleotides. The sample in question was CD8+ T cells from peripheral blood mononuclear cells, obtained in the third trimester of pregnancy. The DNA reads as follows: TGTGCCAGCAGCTCACCGGGACAGGGGGCTATTATTAGCGGACATGAGCAGTTCTTC. This codes for CASSSPGQGAIISGHEQFF.